This entry describes one T cell receptor (beta chain). This sample stems from a study of tumor-infiltrating lymphocytes in localized non-small cell lung cancer. The CDR3 sequence is 14 residues long. Trimming stripped 4 bases from V and 8 bases from J, with 17 bases between. CDR1 and CDR2 (germline): SGDLS, YYNGEE. Data came from immunoSEQ multiplex PCR; TCRdb stores just in-frame clones and leaves some out. Found here are about 12,000 clones, more than 70% of them singletons; the top ten hold approximately 12%. This TCR came from a human donor with non-small cell lung cancer. The chain joins TRBV9 to TRBJ2-3; D tentatively reads TRBD1 or TRBD2 (5 bases each). The sample consisted of lung tumor tissue. CDR3 residues: CASSPSGAAGTQYF. As DNA, the CDR3 is TGTGCCAGCAGCCCCTCCGGGGCAGCAGGTACGCAGTATTTT. The full variable domain, completed using reference TRBV9 and TRBJ2-3, is DSGVTQTPKHLITATGQRVTLRCSPRSGDLSVYWYQQSLDQGLQFLIQYYNGEERAKGNILERFSAQQFPDLHSELNLSSLELGDSALYFCASSPSGAAGTQYFGPGTRLTVL.